This T cell receptor beta chain was recovered during a study of blood T cell repertoires in COVID-19. Participants reported their clinical history, and cohort assignment relied on those reports. Looked up from germline, CDR1 is MNHEY and CDR2 is SVGEGT. V shed 5 bases, J shed 2 bases, and the junction held 8 bases outside the gene matches. This CDR3 is built from 17 residues. Measured with immunoSEQ multiplex PCR; TCRdb has only the in-frame clones, and not every one. The sample lists about 210,000 clones; around 89% were seen once. The gene calls are TRBV6-2 or TRBV6-3 and TRBJ2-3, with 12 bases identical to TRBD2. The clonotype was recovered from a woman in her thirties or forties with acute COVID-19. The sequenced sample was PBMCs or T cells enriched from blood (not recorded which). The chain's CDR3 is CASSLPGLAGFTDTQYF. DNA for the CDR3: TGTGCCAGCAGTCTACCGGGACTAGCGGGCTTCACAGATACGCAGTATTTT.